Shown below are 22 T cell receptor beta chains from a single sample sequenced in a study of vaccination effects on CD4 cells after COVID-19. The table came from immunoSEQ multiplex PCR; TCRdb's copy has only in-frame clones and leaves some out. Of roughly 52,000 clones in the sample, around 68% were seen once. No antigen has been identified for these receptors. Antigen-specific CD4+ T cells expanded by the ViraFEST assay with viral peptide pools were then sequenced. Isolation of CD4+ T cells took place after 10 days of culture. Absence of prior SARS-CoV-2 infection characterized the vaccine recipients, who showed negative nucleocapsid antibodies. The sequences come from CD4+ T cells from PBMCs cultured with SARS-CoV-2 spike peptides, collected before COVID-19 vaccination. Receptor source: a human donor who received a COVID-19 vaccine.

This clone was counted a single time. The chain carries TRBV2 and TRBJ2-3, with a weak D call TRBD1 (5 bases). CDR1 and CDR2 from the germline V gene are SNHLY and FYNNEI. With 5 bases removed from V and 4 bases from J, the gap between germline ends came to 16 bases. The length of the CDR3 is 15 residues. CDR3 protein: CASSRFTTGADTQYF. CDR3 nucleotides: TGTGCCAGCAGTAGATTTACCACAGGAGCAGATACGCAGTATTTT. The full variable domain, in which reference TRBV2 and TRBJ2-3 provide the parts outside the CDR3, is EPEVTQTPSHQVTQMGQEVILRCVPISNHLYFYWYRQILGQKVEFLVSFYNNEISEKSEIFDDQFSVERPDGSNFTLKIRSTKLEDSAMYFCASSRFTTGADTQYFGPGTRLTVL.

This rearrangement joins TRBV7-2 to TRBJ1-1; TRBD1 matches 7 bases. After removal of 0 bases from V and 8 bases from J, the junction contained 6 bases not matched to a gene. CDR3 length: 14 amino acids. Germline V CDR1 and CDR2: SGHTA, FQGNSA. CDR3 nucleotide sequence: TGTGCCAGCAGCTTAGCCCGCCGGACAGGAGAAGCTTTCTTT. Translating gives CASSLARRTGEAFF.

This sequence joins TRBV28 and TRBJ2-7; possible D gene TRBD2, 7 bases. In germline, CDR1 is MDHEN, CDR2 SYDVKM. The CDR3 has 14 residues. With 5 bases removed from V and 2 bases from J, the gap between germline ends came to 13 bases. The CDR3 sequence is CASSPRGGPYEQYF. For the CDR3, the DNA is TGTGCCAGCAGTCCAAGGGGGGGTCCCTACGAGCAGTACTTC.

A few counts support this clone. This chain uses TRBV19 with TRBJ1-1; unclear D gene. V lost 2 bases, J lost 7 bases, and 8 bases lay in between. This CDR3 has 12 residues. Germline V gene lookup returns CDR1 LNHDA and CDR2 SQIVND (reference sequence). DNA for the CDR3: TGTGCCAGTAGTATATCCTACAGTGAAGCTTTCTTT. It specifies CASSISYSEAFF.

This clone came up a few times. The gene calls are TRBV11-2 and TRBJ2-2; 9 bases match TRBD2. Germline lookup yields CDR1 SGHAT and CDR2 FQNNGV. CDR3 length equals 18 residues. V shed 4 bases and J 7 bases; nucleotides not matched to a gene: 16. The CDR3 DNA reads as TGTGCCAGCAGCTCTAGACTAGCGGCGCGCAAGTGGGGCGGGGAGCTGTTTTTT. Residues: CASSSRLAARKWGGELFF.

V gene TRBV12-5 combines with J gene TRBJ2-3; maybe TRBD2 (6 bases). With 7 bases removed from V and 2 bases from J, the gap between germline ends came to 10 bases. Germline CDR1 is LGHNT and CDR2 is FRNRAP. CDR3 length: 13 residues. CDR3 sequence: CASVRGATDTQYF. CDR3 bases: TGTGCTAGTGTTCGCGGGGCCACAGATACGCAGTATTTT.

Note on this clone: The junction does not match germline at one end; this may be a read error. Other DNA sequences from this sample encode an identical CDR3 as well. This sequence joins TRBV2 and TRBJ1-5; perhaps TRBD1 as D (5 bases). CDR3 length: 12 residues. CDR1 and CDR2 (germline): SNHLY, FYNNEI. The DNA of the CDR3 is TGTGCCAGCAGTAAACAGGATCAGCCTCAGCATTTT. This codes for CASSKQDQPQHF.

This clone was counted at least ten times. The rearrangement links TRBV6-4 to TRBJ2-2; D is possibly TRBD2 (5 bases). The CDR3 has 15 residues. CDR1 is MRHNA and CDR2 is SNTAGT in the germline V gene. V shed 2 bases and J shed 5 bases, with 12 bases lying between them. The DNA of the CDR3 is TGTGCCAGCAGTGACATAGCAACGGGGACCGGGGAGCTGTTTTTT. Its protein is CASSDIATGTGELFF.

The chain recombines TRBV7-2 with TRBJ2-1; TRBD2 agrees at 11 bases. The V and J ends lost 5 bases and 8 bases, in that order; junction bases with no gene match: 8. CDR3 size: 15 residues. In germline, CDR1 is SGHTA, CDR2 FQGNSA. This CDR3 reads CASSPTSGIAYEQFF. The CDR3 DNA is TGTGCCAGCAGCCCGACTAGCGGGATTGCGTATGAGCAGTTCTTC.

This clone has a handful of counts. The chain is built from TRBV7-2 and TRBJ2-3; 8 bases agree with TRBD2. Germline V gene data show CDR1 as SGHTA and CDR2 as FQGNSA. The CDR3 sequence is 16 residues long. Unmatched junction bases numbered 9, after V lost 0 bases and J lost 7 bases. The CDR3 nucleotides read TGTGCCAGCAGCTTAGCGGCGGCGGGGGGTGGAAATACGCAGTATTTT. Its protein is CASSLAAAGGGNTQYF. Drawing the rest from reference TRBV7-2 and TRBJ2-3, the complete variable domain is GAGVSQSPSNKVTEKGKDVELRCDPISGHTALYWYRQSLGQGLEFLIYFQGNSAPDKSGLPSDRFSAERTGGSVSTLTIQRTQQEDSAVYLCASSLAAAGGGNTQYFGPGTRLTVL.

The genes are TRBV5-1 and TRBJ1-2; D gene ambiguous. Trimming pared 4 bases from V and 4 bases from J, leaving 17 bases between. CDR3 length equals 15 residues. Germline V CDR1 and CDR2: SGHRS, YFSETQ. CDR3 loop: CASSATGVGGYGYTF. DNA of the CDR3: TGCGCCAGCAGCGCGACGGGAGTAGGTGGCTATGGCTACACCTTC.

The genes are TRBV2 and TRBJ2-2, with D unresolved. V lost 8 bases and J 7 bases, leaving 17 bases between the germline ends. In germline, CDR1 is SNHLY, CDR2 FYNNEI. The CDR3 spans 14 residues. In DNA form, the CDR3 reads TGTGCCAGCCGTATCACAGTGGTGGGCGGGGAGCTGTTTTTT. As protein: CASRITVVGGELFF.

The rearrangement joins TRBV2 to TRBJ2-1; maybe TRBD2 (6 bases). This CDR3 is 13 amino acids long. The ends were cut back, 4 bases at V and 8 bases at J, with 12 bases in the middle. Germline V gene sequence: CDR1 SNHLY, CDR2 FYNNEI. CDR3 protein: CASSGPGGYEQFF. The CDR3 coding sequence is TGTGCCAGCAGTGGCCCTGGGGGGTATGAGCAGTTCTTC.

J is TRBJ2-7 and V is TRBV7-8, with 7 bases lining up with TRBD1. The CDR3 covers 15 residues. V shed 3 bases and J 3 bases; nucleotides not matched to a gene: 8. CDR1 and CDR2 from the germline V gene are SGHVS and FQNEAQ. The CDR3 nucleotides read TGTGCCAGCAGCTTTAATCAGGGGGAGTACTACGAGCAGTACTTC. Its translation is CASSFNQGEYYEQYF.

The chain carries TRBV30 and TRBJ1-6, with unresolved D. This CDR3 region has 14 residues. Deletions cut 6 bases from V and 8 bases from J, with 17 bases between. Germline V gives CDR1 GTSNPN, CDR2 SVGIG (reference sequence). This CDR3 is CACTLWQVDSPLHF. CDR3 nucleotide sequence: TGTGCCTGTACGTTGTGGCAGGTGGATTCACCCCTCCACTTT.

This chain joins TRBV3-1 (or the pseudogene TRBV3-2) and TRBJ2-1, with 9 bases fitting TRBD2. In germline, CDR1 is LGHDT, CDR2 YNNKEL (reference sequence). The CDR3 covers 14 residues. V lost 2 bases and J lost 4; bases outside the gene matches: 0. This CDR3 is CASSQLAGYNEQFF. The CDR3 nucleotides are TGTGCCAGCAGCCAACTAGCGGGGTACAATGAGCAGTTCTTC.

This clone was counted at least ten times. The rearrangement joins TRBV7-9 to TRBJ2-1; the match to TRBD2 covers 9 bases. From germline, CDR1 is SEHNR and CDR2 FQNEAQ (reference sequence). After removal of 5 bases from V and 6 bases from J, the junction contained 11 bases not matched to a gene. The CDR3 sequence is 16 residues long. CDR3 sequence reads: CASSPRSAGGGNEQFF. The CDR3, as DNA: TGTGCCAGCAGCCCGAGAAGCGCGGGAGGGGGCAATGAGCAGTTCTTC.

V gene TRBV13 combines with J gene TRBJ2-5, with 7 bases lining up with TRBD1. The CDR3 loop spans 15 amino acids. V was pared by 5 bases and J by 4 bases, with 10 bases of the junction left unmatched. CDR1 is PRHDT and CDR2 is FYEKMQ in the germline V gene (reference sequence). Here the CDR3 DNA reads TGTGCCAGCAGCGAATCCCGGGACAGCCGAGAGACCCAGTACTTC. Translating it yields CASSESRDSRETQYF.

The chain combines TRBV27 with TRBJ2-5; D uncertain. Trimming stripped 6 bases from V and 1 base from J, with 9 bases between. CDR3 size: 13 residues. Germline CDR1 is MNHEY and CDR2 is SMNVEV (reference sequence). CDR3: CASRTWVQETQYF. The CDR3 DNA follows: TGTGCCAGCAGAACCTGGGTCCAAGAGACCCAGTACTTC.

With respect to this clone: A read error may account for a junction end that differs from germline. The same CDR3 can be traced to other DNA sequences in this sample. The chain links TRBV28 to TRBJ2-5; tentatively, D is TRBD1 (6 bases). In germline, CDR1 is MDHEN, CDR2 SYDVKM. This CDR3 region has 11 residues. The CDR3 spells CASSLGQTQYF. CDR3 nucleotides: TGTGCCAGCAGTTTAGGACAGACTCAGTACTTC.

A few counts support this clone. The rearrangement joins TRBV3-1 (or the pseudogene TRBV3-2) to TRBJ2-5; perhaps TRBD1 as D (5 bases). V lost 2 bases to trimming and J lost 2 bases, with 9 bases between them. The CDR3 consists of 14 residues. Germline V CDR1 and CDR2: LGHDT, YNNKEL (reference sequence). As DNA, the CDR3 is TGTGCCAGCAGCCAATTAGGACAACAAGAGACCCAGTACTTC. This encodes CASSQLGQQETQYF.

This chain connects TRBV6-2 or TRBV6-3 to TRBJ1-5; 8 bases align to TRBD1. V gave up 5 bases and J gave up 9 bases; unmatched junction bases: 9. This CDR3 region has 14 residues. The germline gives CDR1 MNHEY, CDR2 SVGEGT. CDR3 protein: CASSPDRGVRPQHF. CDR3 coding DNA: TGTGCCAGCAGTCCCGACAGGGGCGTGAGGCCCCAGCATTTT.